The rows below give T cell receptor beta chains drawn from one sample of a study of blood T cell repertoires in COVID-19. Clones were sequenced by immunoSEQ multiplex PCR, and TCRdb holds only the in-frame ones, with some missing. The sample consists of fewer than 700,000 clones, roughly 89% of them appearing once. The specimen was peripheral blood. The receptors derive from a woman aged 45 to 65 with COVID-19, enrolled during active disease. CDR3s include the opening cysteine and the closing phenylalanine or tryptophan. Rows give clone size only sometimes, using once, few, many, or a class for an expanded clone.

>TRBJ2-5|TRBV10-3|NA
CAISETQETQYF
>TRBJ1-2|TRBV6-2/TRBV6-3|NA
CASSTTGLSFYGYTF
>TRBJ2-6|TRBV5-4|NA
CASSRTDSGANVLTF
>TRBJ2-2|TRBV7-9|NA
CASSLTGGANTGELFF
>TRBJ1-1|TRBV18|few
CASSPLDRANTEAFF
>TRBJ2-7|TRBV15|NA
CATSSSGQGIDEQYF
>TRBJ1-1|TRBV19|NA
CASVGGLGYTEAFF
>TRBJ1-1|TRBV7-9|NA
CASSLGQNTEAFF
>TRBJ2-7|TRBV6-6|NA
CASSRSPGQGAWEQYF
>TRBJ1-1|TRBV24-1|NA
CATSDTRTGSTEAFF
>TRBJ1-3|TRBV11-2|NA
CASSRGEHYSGNTIYF
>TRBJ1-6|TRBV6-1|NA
CASSDPRGGGSPLHF
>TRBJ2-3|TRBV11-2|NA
CASSPRQSTSGGVSDTQYF
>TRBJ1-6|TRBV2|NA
CASSRDRVERLTGSYNSPLHF
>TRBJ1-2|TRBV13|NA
CASSLVGLSYGYTF
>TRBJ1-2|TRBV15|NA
CATSRPGDAHYGYTF
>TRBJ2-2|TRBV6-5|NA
CASWRQGNTGELFF
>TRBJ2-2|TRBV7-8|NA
CASSLGGGTGELFF
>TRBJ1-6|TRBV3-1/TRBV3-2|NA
CASSPSRRRENSPLHF
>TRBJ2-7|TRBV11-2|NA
CASSWGGGGAYEQYF